This TCR beta chain came from a study of blood T cell repertoires in COVID-19. Looking at the study overall: Specimens from acute and convalescent COVID-19 originated in the United States, Italy and Spain. In each case, the material was cDNA or gDNA derived from T cells, B-cell-depleted T cells, or PBMCs.

CDR3 length equals 16 residues. V dropped 7 bases and J dropped 6; count of bases not matched to a gene: 13. Germline V gene data show CDR1 as MNHEY and CDR2 as SMNVEV (reference sequence). Method: immunoSEQ multiplex PCR; TCRdb's copy keeps in-frame clones and lacks some. The sample includes under 300,000 clones, 80% to 85% of them seen just once. This sequence originates from a woman aged 55 to 70 with active or convalescent COVID-19. Input material: peripheral blood. The V call is TRBV27, the J call TRBJ2-1; 9 nucleotides match TRBD2. CDR3 sequence reads: CASTQKAGGKANEQFF. Written as DNA, the CDR3 is TGTGCCAGCACCCAAAAAGCGGGGGGCAAAGCCAATGAGCAGTTCTTC.